This entry describes one T cell receptor (beta chain). The antigen is unknown. The CDR3 contains 12 residues. Germline V gives CDR1 MNHNY, CDR2 SVGAGI (reference sequence). Trimming pared 6 bases from V and 7 bases from J, leaving 13 bases between. For every subset, genomic DNA was evenly distributed across several immunoSEQ plates. Measured with immunoSEQ multiplex PCR; TCRdb has only the in-frame clones, and not every one. Of some 2,100,000 clones in the sample, 90% to 96% were seen once. The record originates from a study of shared clonotypes between healthy human individuals. Study results and caveats: Deeper or shallower sequencing was expected to change how clonotypes are shared among donors. Represented diversity (both genetic and exposure-history) was limited by the small number of donors.

Donors, without exception, were Caucasian adults residing in Nashville, Tennessee. J is TRBJ2-7 and V is TRBV6-6; TRBD1 might be the D (6 bases). Material for sequencing was naive CD4+ T cells sorted from blood. Subset meaning: CD45RA+ positively selected. The TCR sequence derives from a man aged 18-30 years in good health. This chain's CDR3 is CASRQGSREQYF. CDR3 bases: TGTGCCAGCAGACAGGGATCAAGGGAGCAGTACTTC.